The source of this TCR beta chain is a study of blood T cell repertoires in COVID-19. The overall study: Whether acute or convalescent, the COVID-19 samples came from the United States, Italy and Spain. PBMCs, B-cell-depleted T cells, or T cells were the source of the cDNA or gDNA that made up the material.

Trimming took 2 bases from V and 5 from J; bases not matched to a gene: 10. The CDR3 is 16 amino acids. The germline gives CDR1 MNHEY, CDR2 SMNVEV (reference sequence). Original data processing: Amplification with reference gene primers provided the estimates of nucleated cell counts. Sequencing was performed with immunoSEQ multiplex PCR; in TCRdb, only in-frame clones are kept and a portion is missing. V, J and clone size are those of that table, while D and trimming were read from the DNA. The sample comprises 80,000 or so clones, approximately 82% of which are singletons, and approximately 8.7% rests with the top ten.

Sequencing was done on a sample of peripheral blood. This chain connects TRBV27 to TRBJ1-2; 8 bases are shared with TRBD1. The source of this sequence is a human donor in a cohort sampled during active COVID-19. CDR3 DNA sequence: TGTGCCAGCAGTTTAGCAGGACAGGGAGGATGGTATGGCTACACCTTC. Translating it yields CASSLAGQGGWYGYTF.